What follows are 18 T cell receptor beta chains derived from one specimen sequenced in a study of blood T cell repertoires in COVID-19. Some clones are missing from TCRdb's copy, which holds only in-frame ones; the method was immunoSEQ multiplex PCR. The table records under 200,000 clones, approximately 85% of them present only once. What was sequenced was PBMCs or T cells enriched from blood (not recorded which). The receptors were gathered from a man in his forties with acute COVID-19.

The table lists this clone with a count of one. The sample carries other DNA sequences with the same CDR3. The chain combines TRBV9 with TRBJ2-5, with 14 bases matching TRBD2. The ends lost 3 bases at V and 1 base at J; junction bases unmatched: 5. This CDR3 is 17 amino acids long. The germline CDR1 and CDR2 sequences are SGDLS and YYNGEE. The CDR3 region has the DNA TGTGCCAGCAGCGAAGGACTAGCGGGAGGCCTCCAAGAGACCCAGTACTTC. Residues: CASSEGLAGGLQETQYF.

CDR3 loop: CASSLGGSFSAPLYEQYF. CDR3 sequence (DNA): TGTGCCAGCAGCTTGGGGGGCAGTTTTTCAGCCCCCCTTTACGAGCAGTACTTC. The V gene is TRBV5-6, the J gene TRBJ2-7; tentative D call: TRBD1 (5 bases). V was cut by 0 bases and J by 4 bases, with 23 bases left in between. CDR1 is SGHDT, CDR2 YYEEEE, per germline. The length of the CDR3 is 18 residues.

The chain uses TRBV5-4 and TRBJ1-2, with D uncertain. This CDR3 is 14 amino acids long. Germline V lookup: CDR1 SGHNT, CDR2 YYREEE (reference sequence). V lost 2 bases to trimming and J lost 8 bases, with 16 bases between them. Here the CDR3 reads CASSFPRESAGYTF. In DNA form, the CDR3 reads TGTGCCAGCAGCTTTCCGAGAGAAAGTGCAGGCTACACCTTC.

The chain is built from TRBV6-1 and TRBJ1-5; D is undetermined. Trimming took 2 bases from V and 3 from J, leaving 17 bases between them. CDR1 MNHNS and CDR2 SASEGT come from the germline V gene. CDR3 length: 17 residues. In DNA form, the CDR3 reads TGTGCCAGCAGTGAATATGTGGGAGGGAGTAACAATCAGCCCCAGCATTTT. Translation gives CASSEYVGGSNNQPQHF.

This chain connects TRBV5-4 to TRBJ1-1; 8 bases are a match to TRBD1. The CDR3 extends over 14 amino acids. The ends lost 4 bases at V and 3 bases at J; junction bases unmatched: 5. CDR1 and CDR2 from the germline V gene are SGHNT and YYREEE (reference sequence). The DNA for the CDR3 is TGTGCCAGCAGCATGACAGGGGTGTACACTGAAGCTTTCTTT. It encodes CASSMTGVYTEAFF.

The chain employs TRBV5-1 and TRBJ2-4, with 7 bases that match TRBD2. The length of the CDR3 is 8 residues. CDR1 SGHRS and CDR2 YFSETQ come from the germline V gene. The CDR3 spells CREDIQYF. In nucleotides, the CDR3 is TGCCGGGAGGACATTCAGTACTTC.

This rearrangement joins TRBV28 to TRBJ2-1; D not resolved. This CDR3 contains 14 residues. V gave up 2 bases and J gave up 8 bases, with 13 bases separating them. From germline, CDR1 is MDHEN and CDR2 SYDVKM. The DNA for the CDR3 is TGTGCCAGCAGTTTAGAGGCCTACAACGATGAGCAGTTCTTC. Translation: CASSLEAYNDEQFF.

This sequence joins TRBV18 and TRBJ1-1; D call uncertain. V lost 4 bases to trimming and J lost 1 base, with 13 bases between them. Germline V gene sequence: CDR1 KGHSH, CDR2 LQKENI. This CDR3 has 15 amino acids. This CDR3 reads CASSLSSQKNTEAFF. As DNA, the CDR3 is TGTGCCAGCTCACTTTCATCACAGAAGAACACTGAAGCTTTCTTT.

The table lists this clone with a few counts. V and J are TRBV6-5 and TRBJ1-1; 9 positions match TRBD1. CDR3 length: 13 residues. The germline gives CDR1 MNHEY, CDR2 SVGAGI. J was trimmed by 12 bases and V by 9 bases; bases with no gene match: 14. CDR3 residues: CASKQGAGTVPFF. Written as DNA, the CDR3 is TGTGCCAGTAAACAGGGGGCGGGCACTGTCCCTTTCTTT.

V is TRBV2 and J is TRBJ2-3, with 9 bases matching TRBD1. The CDR3 is 13 amino acids. CDR1 and CDR2 from the germline V gene are SNHLY and FYNNEI. The V and J ends lost 7 bases and 7 bases, in that order; junction bases with no gene match: 6. The CDR3 DNA is TGTGCCAGCATGGGACAGGGATTGTATACGCAGTATTTT. It encodes CASMGQGLYTQYF.

The V gene is TRBV19, the J gene TRBJ2-7; 7 bases are a match to TRBD1. The CDR3 spans 11 residues. J lost 2 bases, V lost 10 bases, and 2 bases had no gene match. CDR1 is LNHDA, CDR2 SQIVND, per germline (reference sequence). CDR3 sequence (DNA): TGTGCCACAGGACAGGCCTACGAGCAGTACTTC. It is translated as CATGQAYEQYF.

The chain is built from TRBV7-9 and TRBJ1-2; TRBD1 matches at 8 bases. From germline, CDR1 is SEHNR and CDR2 FQNEAQ (reference sequence). Trimming removed 5 bases from V and 8 bases from J; junction bases left unmatched: 7. This CDR3 contains 13 residues. The CDR3: CASSPRTGLGYTF. In nucleotides, the CDR3 is TGTGCCAGCAGCCCGCGGACAGGGTTAGGCTACACCTTC.

The chain recombines TRBV27 with TRBJ2-1; TRBD2 matches at 9 bases. Germline V gene sequence: CDR1 MNHEY, CDR2 SMNVEV (reference sequence). The ends lost 5 bases at V and 4 bases at J; junction bases unmatched: 6. The CDR3 is 15 residues long. The CDR3: CASSAGLAIYNEQFF. Written as DNA, the CDR3 is TGTGCCAGCAGTGCGGGACTAGCTATTTACAATGAGCAGTTCTTC.

Concerning this clone: Germline is not matched at one junction end, which may reflect a read error. J is TRBJ2-2 and V is TRBV3-1 (or the pseudogene TRBV3-2); TRBD1 aligns across 7 bases. CDR3 length: 15 amino acids. The V gene's germline CDR1 is LGHDT and CDR2 YNNKEL (reference sequence). The chain's CDR3 is CASSQNTGATEELFF. The CDR3 DNA is TGTGCCAGCAGCCAAAACACAGGGGCCACCGAGGAGCTGTTTTTT.

The chain is built from TRBV19 and TRBJ2-7; D is possibly TRBD2 (6 bases). From germline, CDR1 is LNHDA and CDR2 SQIVND (reference sequence). The CDR3 contains 15 residues. With 3 bases removed from V and 4 bases from J, the gap between germline ends came to 16 bases. CDR3: CASSIKTGASYEQYF. For the CDR3, the DNA is TGTGCCAGTAGTATCAAAACGGGAGCATCATACGAGCAGTACTTC.

The rearrangement uses TRBV28 and TRBJ1-2; possible D gene TRBD1, 5 bases. The germline gives CDR1 MDHEN, CDR2 SYDVKM. The CDR3 is 15 residues long. Trimming removed 4 bases from V and 5 bases from J, with 17 bases in between. The CDR3 sequence is CASSSYGGMRYGYTF. In DNA, the CDR3 is TGTGCCAGCAGTTCCTATGGGGGGATGAGGTATGGCTACACCTTC.

The chain couples TRBV7-9 to TRBJ1-2; no clear D gene. Trimming shortened V by 6 bases and J by 8 bases, and 7 bases separated the two germline ends. The germline V gene encodes CDR1 SEHNR and CDR2 FQNEAQ (reference sequence). This CDR3 region has 10 residues. CDR3 amino acids: CASRNEGYTF. The CDR3 DNA follows: TGTGCCAGCAGGAATGAGGGCTACACCTTC.

The chain is built from TRBV30 and TRBJ2-7, with D possibly TRBD2 on 5 matching bases. The germline V and J ends were trimmed by 1 base and 5 bases, with 12 bases remaining between them. CDR3 length: 13 amino acids. From germline, CDR1 is GTSNPN and CDR2 SVGIG (reference sequence). In nucleotides, the CDR3 is TGTGCCTGGAGTGACCGGGATGGACACGAGCAGTACTTC. Residues: CAWSDRDGHEQYF.